This is a list of T cell receptor beta chains from one sample in a study of control samples from healthy donors and cancer patients. The method was immunoSEQ multiplex PCR; TCRdb's version includes in-frame clones alone and lacks a portion of them. The profile shows 65,000 to 75,000 clones, 87% of them singletons. The sequenced sample was blood. The receptors stem from a woman in her forties or fifties in good health. Both conserved end residues are part of each CDR3. A D gene is named only where the DNA matches it firmly. Rows may omit the clone size; those that give it use once, few, many or a size class.

v_gene: TRBV4-1
j_gene: TRBJ1-6
abundance: -
d_gene: -
CDR3nt: TGCGCCAGCAGCCACCACAGGAGTACCTATAATTCACCCCTCCACTTT
CDR3aa: CASSHHRSTYNSPLHF

v_gene: TRBV5-1
j_gene: TRBJ2-3
abundance: -
d_gene: TRBD2
CDR3nt: TGCGCCAGCAGGGGGGGGACGGCCGGACCAGATACGCAGTATTTT
CDR3aa: CASRGGTAGPDTQYF

v_gene: TRBV30
j_gene: TRBJ2-2
abundance: once
d_gene: -
CDR3nt: TGTGCCTGGAGTTCCCATACGAACACCGGGGAGCTGTTTTTT
CDR3aa: CAWSSHTNTGELFF

v_gene: TRBV6-5
j_gene: TRBJ1-1
abundance: once
d_gene: -
CDR3nt: TGTGCCAGCAAGGCGCCGGGACGGGCTAAGACTGAAGCTTTCTTT
CDR3aa: CASKAPGRAKTEAFF

v_gene: TRBV2
j_gene: TRBJ2-7
abundance: -
d_gene: -
CDR3nt: TGTGCCAGCAGTGAACAGGGTCCGAGGTACGAGCAGTACTTC
CDR3aa: CASSEQGPRYEQYF

v_gene: TRBV3-1/TRBV3-2
j_gene: TRBJ2-2
abundance: -
d_gene: -
CDR3nt: TGTGCCAGCAGCTTCGTGGCCGGGGAGCTGTTTTTT
CDR3aa: CASSFVAGELFF

v_gene: TRBV27
j_gene: TRBJ2-3
abundance: -
d_gene: -
CDR3nt: TGTGCCAGCAGTTTACGCGGGGGCGGGACGACAGATACGCAGTATTTT
CDR3aa: CASSLRGGGTTDTQYF

v_gene: TRBV7-8
j_gene: TRBJ2-7
abundance: -
d_gene: TRBD1
CDR3nt: TGTGCCAGCAGGACGTTCCCGGGACAGACCTACGAGCAGTACTTC
CDR3aa: CASRTFPGQTYEQYF

v_gene: TRBV9
j_gene: TRBJ1-3
abundance: -
d_gene: TRBD1
CDR3nt: TGTGCCAGCAGCGTAGCAGAGGACAGGAAGAGGACGATTATGGGGAACACCATATATTTT
CDR3aa: CASSVAEDRKRTIMGNTIYF

v_gene: TRBV6-5
j_gene: TRBJ1-5
abundance: -
d_gene: -
CDR3nt: TGTGCCAGCAGCTCTGGCAATCAGCCCCAGCATTTT
CDR3aa: CASSSGNQPQHF

v_gene: TRBV20-1
j_gene: TRBJ2-1
abundance: -
d_gene: TRBD2
CDR3nt: TGCAGTGCTAGTACGGCGGGAGGGATCTACAATGAGCAGTTCTTC
CDR3aa: CSASTAGGIYNEQFF

v_gene: TRBV19
j_gene: TRBJ1-5
abundance: -
d_gene: -
CDR3nt: TGTGCCAGTAGTCCTGAGGGGATCGCCAATCAGCCCCAGCATTTT
CDR3aa: CASSPEGIANQPQHF

v_gene: TRBV6-1
j_gene: TRBJ2-7
abundance: -
d_gene: -
CDR3nt: TGTGCCAGCAGTGAAGGGGGGTACTGGATGTGGTCCTACGAGCAGTACTTC
CDR3aa: CASSEGGYWMWSYEQYF

v_gene: TRBV6-6
j_gene: TRBJ2-7
abundance: -
d_gene: TRBD2
CDR3nt: TGTGCCAGCAGCACCCGGGGGGGGCCCGAGCAGTACTTC
CDR3aa: CASSTRGGPEQYF

v_gene: TRBV20-1
j_gene: TRBJ1-1
abundance: -
d_gene: -
CDR3nt: TGCAGTGCTAGTGTGAACACTGAAGCTTTCTTT
CDR3aa: CSASVNTEAFF

v_gene: TRBV3-1/TRBV3-2
j_gene: TRBJ2-7
abundance: many
d_gene: TRBD1
CDR3nt: TGTGCCAGTGGACAGGGATTCTACGAGCAGTACTTC
CDR3aa: CASGQGFYEQYF

v_gene: TRBV5-4
j_gene: TRBJ2-3
abundance: -
d_gene: -
CDR3nt: TGTGCCAGCAGCTTGGAAAGTACGCAGTATTTT
CDR3aa: CASSLESTQYF

v_gene: TRBV12-3/TRBV12-4
j_gene: TRBJ2-7
abundance: few
d_gene: TRBD2
CDR3nt: TGTGCCAGCAGTTTGCGGGGGTTCCCCGAGCAGTACTTC
CDR3aa: CASSLRGFPEQYF

v_gene: TRBV6-2/TRBV6-3
j_gene: TRBJ2-5
abundance: -
d_gene: TRBD2
CDR3nt: TGTGCCAGCAGTTCTCGGACTAGTAAAGAGACCCAGTACTTC
CDR3aa: CASSSRTSKETQYF

v_gene: TRBV6-6
j_gene: TRBJ2-2
abundance: -
d_gene: -
CDR3nt: TGTGCCAGCAGTTACGAGCAAGCGAACACCGGGGAGCTGTTTTTT
CDR3aa: CASSYEQANTGELFF

v_gene: TRBV4-1
j_gene: TRBJ1-4
abundance: -
d_gene: -
CDR3nt: TGCGCCAGCAGCCAATTGTATGGAGAAAAACTGTTTTTT
CDR3aa: CASSQLYGEKLFF

v_gene: TRBV28
j_gene: TRBJ2-1
abundance: once
d_gene: TRBD2
CDR3nt: TGTGCCAGCAGTTTAGGAGGGAGGGCCGTAAATGAGCAGTTCTTC
CDR3aa: CASSLGGRAVNEQFF

v_gene: TRBV27
j_gene: TRBJ2-7
abundance: once
d_gene: -
CDR3nt: TGTGCCAGCAGTTTATCCCGCGGCGGGAACAGGGACGAGCAGTACTTC
CDR3aa: CASSLSRGGNRDEQYF

v_gene: TRBV18
j_gene: TRBJ2-5
abundance: -
d_gene: -
CDR3nt: TGTGCCAGCTCGAACCGGGACGGCGAGACCCAGTACTTC
CDR3aa: CASSNRDGETQYF

v_gene: TRBV3-1/TRBV3-2
j_gene: TRBJ2-4
abundance: -
d_gene: -
CDR3nt: TGTGCCAGCAGCCAAGATTACGGGGACGGACAGTACTTC
CDR3aa: CASSQDYGDGQYF

v_gene: TRBV18
j_gene: TRBJ2-7
abundance: -
d_gene: TRBD1
CDR3nt: TGTGCCAGCTCACCACCGACAGGGACCTACGAGCAGTACTTC
CDR3aa: CASSPPTGTYEQYF

v_gene: TRBV18
j_gene: TRBJ1-1
abundance: -
d_gene: -
CDR3nt: TGTGCCAGCTCACCGGGATCGCGCAGGGGAACTGAAGCTTTCTTT
CDR3aa: CASSPGSRRGTEAFF

v_gene: TRBV6-1
j_gene: TRBJ2-2
abundance: -
d_gene: -
CDR3nt: TGTGCCAGCAGTGACCTATGGGAGGAGGGCCGTAGCGGGGAGCTGTTTTTT
CDR3aa: CASSDLWEEGRSGELFF

v_gene: TRBV6-5
j_gene: TRBJ1-1
abundance: -
d_gene: -
CDR3nt: TGTGCCAGCAGCCGTAAAGGCGATGAAGCTTTCTTT
CDR3aa: CASSRKGDEAFF

v_gene: TRBV7-8
j_gene: TRBJ2-2
abundance: -
d_gene: TRBD2
CDR3nt: TGTGCCAGCAGCTTCGGGACTAGCGAGAACACCGGGGAGCTGTTTTTT
CDR3aa: CASSFGTSENTGELFF

v_gene: TRBV7-9
j_gene: TRBJ2-1
abundance: once
d_gene: -
CDR3nt: TGTGCCAGCGGCCCCTTTGCCCCCTCCTACAATGAGCAGTTCTTC
CDR3aa: CASGPFAPSYNEQFF

v_gene: TRBV3-1/TRBV3-2
j_gene: TRBJ2-1
abundance: once
d_gene: -
CDR3nt: TGTGCCAGCAGCCTACCCAGCCAGTACAATGAGCAGTTCTTC
CDR3aa: CASSLPSQYNEQFF

v_gene: TRBV28
j_gene: TRBJ2-2
abundance: -
d_gene: -
CDR3nt: TGTGCCAGCAGTTTCCTACACCGGGAGCTGTTTTTT
CDR3aa: CASSFLHRELFF

v_gene: TRBV7-3
j_gene: TRBJ2-7
abundance: -
d_gene: -
CDR3nt: TGTGCCAGCAGCTTAATCAAAGGGGGCGAGCAGTACTTC
CDR3aa: CASSLIKGGEQYF

v_gene: TRBV12-3/TRBV12-4
j_gene: TRBJ1-1
abundance: -
d_gene: -
CDR3nt: TGTGCCAGCAGTTTAAGGACAAACGGTGAAGCTTTCTTT
CDR3aa: CASSLRTNGEAFF

v_gene: TRBV3-1/TRBV3-2
j_gene: TRBJ2-1
abundance: -
d_gene: TRBD2
CDR3nt: TGTGCCAGCAGCCCCTTGGGCGGGAGAGGCAATGAGCAGTTCTTC
CDR3aa: CASSPLGGRGNEQFF

v_gene: TRBV5-6
j_gene: TRBJ2-1
abundance: -
d_gene: TRBD2
CDR3nt: TGTGCCAGCACCCGCAGCGGGGCCGGTGAGCAGTTCTTC
CDR3aa: CASTRSGAGEQFF

v_gene: TRBV5-1
j_gene: TRBJ1-1
abundance: few
d_gene: -
CDR3nt: TGCGCCAGCAGCTTGGCCCCGAACACTGAAGCTTTCTTT
CDR3aa: CASSLAPNTEAFF

v_gene: TRBV5-6
j_gene: TRBJ2-7
abundance: -
d_gene: -
CDR3nt: TGTGCCAGCAGCTTCCCCGGGGATGGGACCTACGAGCAGTACTTC
CDR3aa: CASSFPGDGTYEQYF

v_gene: TRBV6-1
j_gene: TRBJ2-4
abundance: -
d_gene: -
CDR3nt: TGTGCCAGCAGTGAAACCGGCGTCTTGGTCGCAGAGGGAACCAAAAACATTCAGTACTTC
CDR3aa: CASSETGVLVAEGTKNIQYF

v_gene: TRBV3-1/TRBV3-2
j_gene: TRBJ2-1
abundance: -
d_gene: TRBD2
CDR3nt: TGTGCCAGCAGCCAAGATTTGCCGCTAGCGGGAGTTTTCTATGAGCAGTTCTTC
CDR3aa: CASSQDLPLAGVFYEQFF

v_gene: TRBV6-5
j_gene: TRBJ2-7
abundance: few
d_gene: -
CDR3nt: TGTGCCAGCACGGAGGCGGGGTCGGCCTACGAGCAGTACTTC
CDR3aa: CASTEAGSAYEQYF

v_gene: TRBV2
j_gene: TRBJ1-2
abundance: once
d_gene: -
CDR3nt: TGTGCCAGCGGCAGGGAGATTCCCTATGGCTACACCTTC
CDR3aa: CASGREIPYGYTF

v_gene: TRBV28
j_gene: TRBJ2-1
abundance: -
d_gene: TRBD2
CDR3nt: TGTGCCAGCAGTTTAGGACTAGCGGGAGTAGCAGCGCCCTACAATGAGCAGTTCTTC
CDR3aa: CASSLGLAGVAAPYNEQFF

v_gene: TRBV4-2
j_gene: TRBJ1-1
abundance: -
d_gene: -
CDR3nt: TGTGCCAGCAGCCAAACCAACAGGAACACTGAAGCTTTCTTT
CDR3aa: CASSQTNRNTEAFF

v_gene: TRBV5-1
j_gene: TRBJ2-7
abundance: -
d_gene: TRBD2
CDR3nt: TGCGCCAGCAGCGAAACTAGCGGCCACTCCTACGAGCAGTACTTC
CDR3aa: CASSETSGHSYEQYF